The 14 T cell receptor beta chains given below trace back to one sample, sequenced in a study of shared clonotypes between healthy human individuals. This table comes from immunoSEQ multiplex PCR, and its TCRdb copy is limited to in-frame clones, with some not included. The table includes hundreds of thousands of clones, roughly 70% detected once. Sequenced: memory CD4+ T cells sorted from blood. Documented subset: CD45RA-negative fraction. All receptors come from a woman aged 25 to 45 in good health.

This clone was seen at least ten times. J is TRBJ1-1 and V is TRBV14; D gene ambiguous. The V end lost 5 bases, the J end lost 2 bases, and 12 bases lay between the germline ends. Per germline, CDR1 SGHDN and CDR2 FVKESK. CDR3 length: 14 residues. The CDR3 spells CASSKSQLNTEAFF. CDR3 in DNA: TGTGCCAGCAGCAAGTCCCAGCTAAACACTGAAGCTTTCTTT.

V usage is TRBV10-1 and J usage is TRBJ2-7, with 8 bases that match TRBD2. The CDR3 sequence is 14 residues long. The V segment lost 4 bases and the J segment 6 bases; nucleotides outside the gene matches: 8. Germline CDR1 WNHNN, CDR2 SYGVQD (reference sequence). This CDR3 reads CASSVRREGSEQYF. The CDR3, as DNA: TGCGCCAGCAGTGTTCGACGGGAGGGCTCCGAGCAGTACTTC.

This chain connects TRBV2 to TRBJ2-7, with 7 bases aligning to TRBD1. The CDR3 loop spans 13 amino acids. CDR1 is SNHLY and CDR2 is FYNNEI in the germline V gene. The chain's CDR3 is CASSDYVTGVLAV. The DNA for the CDR3 is TGTGCCAGCAGTGATTACGTTACAGGGGTTTTGGCGGTC.

The chain carries TRBV7-9 and TRBJ2-3; 9 positions match TRBD2. The CDR3 extends over 17 amino acids. Germline CDR1 is SEHNR and CDR2 is FQNEAQ (reference sequence). Losses at the gene ends were 5 bases for V and 3 bases for J; bases not matched to a gene: 12. The CDR3 nucleotides read TGTGCCAGCAGCGCACGGGGTAGCGGGAGTAGGACAGATACGCAGTATTTT. Encoded protein: CASSARGSGSRTDTQYF.

The J gene is TRBJ1-3, the V gene TRBV30; 9 bases are a match to TRBD1. Germline CDR1 and CDR2: GTSNPN and SVGIG (reference sequence). V was clipped by 2 bases and J by 0 bases; unmatched bases: 2. The CDR3 loop spans 15 amino acids. DNA of the CDR3: TGTGCCTGGAGTCCGGGACAGGGCTCTGGAAACACCATATATTTT. Amino acids: CAWSPGQGSGNTIYF.

The chain joins TRBV18 to TRBJ2-3; D remains unclear. Germline CDR1 reads KGHSH; CDR2 reads LQKENI. The CDR3 is 14 amino acids. Trimming took 0 bases from V and 2 from J, leaving 6 bases between them. In DNA, the CDR3 is TGTGCCAGCTCACCACCGGAAGCCACAGATACGCAGTATTTT. Protein product: CASSPPEATDTQYF.

There are a few counts of this clone. The rearrangement joins TRBV27 to TRBJ1-2; a possible D gene is TRBD1 (6 bases). Germline V gives CDR1 MNHEY, CDR2 SMNVEV (reference sequence). The germline V and J ends were trimmed by 4 bases and 4 bases, with 22 bases remaining between them. The CDR3 covers 17 residues. The CDR3 DNA is TGTGCCAGCAGTTACAGGATTCAAACAGGGTTGATCTATGGCTACACCTTC. This translates into CASSYRIQTGLIYGYTF.

To note about this clone: A read error is the likely source, as a far larger clone sits one nucleotide away. This sequence joins TRBV14 and TRBJ2-5; 8 positions agree with TRBD2. The CDR3 sequence is 16 residues long. Germline assignment: CDR1 SGHDN and CDR2 FVKESK. The V segment lost 2 bases and the J segment 2 bases; nucleotides outside the gene matches: 7. CDR3 nucleotide sequence: TGTGCCAGCAGCCAAAACTCAGCGGGAGCACAAGAGACCCAGTACTTC. Protein product: CASSQNSAGAQETQYF. Complete variable domain (other parts from reference TRBV14 and TRBJ2-5): EAGVTQFPSHSVIEKGQTVTLRCDPISGHDNLYWYRRVMGKEIKFLLHFVKESKQDESGMPNNRFLAERTGGTYSTLKVQPAELEDSGVYFCASSQNSAGAQETQYFGPGTRLLVL.

A note on this clone: The same CDR3 also results from other DNA sequences found in this sample. The chain has TRBV7-9 and TRBJ1-2; D remains unclear. The CDR3 is made up of 14 amino acids. Trimming shortened V by 0 bases and J by 3 bases, and 8 bases separated the two germline ends. Germline V gene data show CDR1 as SEHNR and CDR2 as FQNEAQ (reference sequence). DNA for the CDR3: TGTGCCAGCAGCTTAGCAGGAGGAGACTATGGCTACACCTTC. Encoded protein: CASSLAGGDYGYTF.

Of note for this clone: One base separates it from a far larger clone, so it is likely a read error. Other DNA sequences from this sample encode an identical CDR3 as well. The chain is built from TRBV29-1 and TRBJ2-2; perhaps TRBD2 as D (5 bases). Per germline, CDR1 SQVTM and CDR2 ANQGSEA. The CDR3 consists of 14 residues. DNA of the CDR3: TGCAGTGCCCTCAACTCGAGGGACACCGGGGAGCTGTTTTTT. Amino acids: CSALNSRDTGELFF.

The chain uses TRBV28 and TRBJ2-7; no definite D call. The V end was cut by 2 bases, the J end by 2 bases, with 10 bases between. Germline V gene lookup returns CDR1 MDHEN and CDR2 SYDVKM. The CDR3 extends over 14 amino acids. The DNA of the CDR3 is TGTGCCAGCAGTTTAGCTGTATCGGCCTACGAGCAGTACTTC. Protein: CASSLAVSAYEQYF.

CDR3 protein: CASTAGSSYEQYF. The CDR3 DNA sequence: TGTGCCAGCACGGCAGGGAGCTCCTACGAGCAGTACTTC. The rearrangement links TRBV2 to TRBJ2-7; D is perhaps TRBD1 or TRBD2 (5 bases each). Germline CDR1 reads SNHLY; CDR2 reads FYNNEI. The germline V and J ends were trimmed by 7 bases and 0 bases, with 10 bases remaining between them. CDR3 length: 13 amino acids. Full variable domain (missing parts from reference TRBV2 and TRBJ2-7): EPEVTQTPSHQVTQMGQEVILRCVPISNHLYFYWYRQILGQKVEFLVSFYNNEISEKSEIFDDQFSVERPDGSNFTLKIRSTKLEDSAMYFCASTAGSSYEQYFGPGTRLTVT.

The chain uses TRBV5-1 and TRBJ1-2, with D tentatively TRBD1 (6 bases). This CDR3 has 15 residues. Germline CDR1 and CDR2: SGHRS and YFSETQ. V lost 0 bases, J lost 4 bases, and 13 bases lay in between. The CDR3 DNA reads as TGCGCCAGCAGCTTGGAGGAGGGGGGAGGCTATGGCTACACCTTC. This codes for CASSLEEGGGYGYTF.

This clone was counted between two and nine times. The chain joins TRBV18 to TRBJ2-7; a possible D gene is TRBD2 (6 bases). Trimming cost V 1 base and J 1 base, with 17 bases left between them. The CDR3 extends over 17 amino acids. Germline V gene lookup returns CDR1 KGHSH and CDR2 LQKENI. CDR3 nucleotide sequence: TGTGCCAGCTCACCACAGAAGGCGGGGAAAGGTTCCTACGAGCAGTACTTC. Encoded protein: CASSPQKAGKGSYEQYF.